A single sample is the source of the 32 T cell receptor beta chains below, sequenced in a study of blood T cells in healthy people across ages. The authors ran a second PCR of about 6 to 11 cycles using a sample-barcoded 5' primer and a J-beta primer mix. One entry per CDR3 protein results from TCRdb running MiXCR on the 5' RACE reads. The sample lists 550,000 to 750,000 distinct CDR3 sequences; roughly 20% were seen once. Input material: blood. The receptors stem from a man in his 70s in good health.

Many counts were recorded for this clonotype. V usage is TRBV12-3 or TRBV12-4 and J usage is TRBJ2-3; 12 nucleotides match TRBD1. Trimming removed 5 bases from V and 3 bases from J; junction bases left unmatched: 6. The CDR3 covers 16 residues. CDR3 residues: CASSPGQGAFTDTQYF. CDR3 DNA sequence: TGTGCCAGCAGTCCGGGACAGGGGGCGTTTACAGATACGCAGTATTTT.

The genes are TRBV27 and TRBJ2-7, with D perhaps being TRBD1 or TRBD2 (5 bases each). V gave up 5 bases and J gave up 2 bases, with 19 bases separating them. This CDR3 region has 16 residues. CDR1 and CDR2 from the germline V gene are MNHEY and SMNVEV (reference sequence). The CDR3 protein is CASSHPPGTPAYEQYF. CDR3 in DNA: TGTGCCAGCAGTCATCCTCCCGGGACGCCCGCCTACGAGCAGTACTTC.

The V and J genes are TRBV7-2 and TRBJ2-1; TRBD2 matches 8 bases. The CDR3 runs 17 residues. Germline CDR1 is SGHTA and CDR2 is FQGNSA. V lost 3 bases to trimming and J lost 7 bases; unmatched junction nucleotides: 14. CDR3 loop: CASSFQVSGSSGNEQFF. For the CDR3, the DNA is TGTGCCAGCAGCTTTCAGGTGAGCGGGAGTTCGGGAAATGAGCAGTTCTTC.

This clonotype was recorded a few times. The CDR3 sequence is CASSLDGLAVYSYNEQFF. As DNA, the CDR3 is TGTGCCAGCAGCTTGGACGGACTAGCGGTCTACTCCTACAATGAGCAGTTCTTC. V is TRBV7-8 and J is TRBJ2-1; TRBD2 agrees at 10 bases. The V segment lost 3 bases and the J segment 0 bases; nucleotides outside the gene matches: 8. The CDR3 covers 18 residues. Germline CDR1 reads SGHVS; CDR2 reads FQNEAQ.

The V and J genes are TRBV14 and TRBJ2-7; D is unclear. CDR3 length equals 12 residues. CDR1 is SGHDN and CDR2 is FVKESK in the germline V gene. V was trimmed by 4 bases and J by 6 bases, leaving 10 bases between them. CDR3 loop: CASSRLPTEQYF. The CDR3 nucleotides are TGTGCCAGCAGCCGGCTCCCTACCGAGCAGTACTTC.

Ten or more counts support this clonotype. The chain is built from TRBV29-1 and TRBJ1-3; D is ambiguous. Germline loops: CDR1 SQVTM, CDR2 ANQGSEA. This CDR3 is 13 amino acids long. V was trimmed by 7 bases and J by 4 bases, leaving 14 bases between them. CDR3 bases: TGCAGCGCGACGGACCCTGAGGGAAACACCATATATTTT. Protein sequence: CSATDPEGNTIYF.

This clonotype showed up just a few times. CDR3 in amino acids: CASSRNPGGDIQYF. Written as DNA, the CDR3 is TGTGCCAGCAGCCGAAACCCCGGGGGGGACATTCAGTACTTC. The rearrangement links TRBV3-1 to TRBJ2-4; 8 positions match TRBD2. V lost 4 bases, J lost 8 bases, and 7 bases stayed unmatched. This CDR3 is 14 amino acids long. Per germline, CDR1 LGHDT and CDR2 YNNKEL (reference sequence).

In its sample, this clonotype was seen a few times. This chain uses TRBV5-1 with TRBJ2-7, with D maybe TRBD1 (5 bases). V was cut by 2 bases and J by 7 bases, with 16 bases left in between. This CDR3 is 14 amino acids long. CDR1 and CDR2 (germline): SGHRS, YFSETQ. CDR3 in amino acids: CASSLERQTSEQYF. DNA for the CDR3: TGCGCCAGCAGCTTAGAAAGACAGACGTCTGAGCAGTACTTC.

In this sample, this clonotype turned up a few times. The V call is TRBV20-1, the J call TRBJ2-2; 14 nucleotides align to TRBD2. The V segment lost 1 base and the J segment 3 bases; nucleotides outside the gene matches: 4. CDR3 length equals 17 residues. CDR1 DFQATT and CDR2 SNEGSKA come from the germline V gene (reference sequence). Here the CDR3 reads CSARGLAGGPDTGELFF. The CDR3 DNA reads TGCAGTGCTAGAGGACTAGCGGGAGGGCCGGACACCGGGGAGCTGTTTTTT.

This clonotype has a handful of counts. This chain joins TRBV2 and TRBJ1-1; D remains ambiguous. V lost 4 bases, J lost 2 bases, and 8 bases lay in between. From germline, CDR1 is SNHLY and CDR2 FYNNEI. The length of the CDR3 is 13 residues. The CDR3 bases are TGTGCCAGCAGTGTACGGACCAACACTGAAGCTTTCTTT. Translation gives CASSVRTNTEAFF.

There are a few counts of this clonotype. The chain uses TRBV5-1 and TRBJ2-5, with 7 bases fitting TRBD1. V dropped 3 bases and J dropped 4; count of bases not matched to a gene: 3. The CDR3 length is 13 residues. Germline assignment: CDR1 SGHRS and CDR2 YFSETQ. CDR3 sequence reads: CASSYQGVETQYF. In DNA form, the CDR3 reads TGCGCCAGCAGCTACCAGGGGGTAGAGACCCAGTACTTC.

There are a few counts of this clonotype. This chain uses TRBV19 with TRBJ1-2, with D possibly being TRBD1 (5 bases). The CDR3 is made up of 14 amino acids. V gave up 4 bases and J gave up 4 bases, with 13 bases separating them. In germline, CDR1 is LNHDA, CDR2 SQIVND (reference sequence). DNA for the CDR3: TGTGCCAGTAGTACCGGTTCGGGGCGCTATGGCTACACCTTC. It is translated as CASSTGSGRYGYTF.

The chain has TRBV18 and TRBJ1-1, with 8 positions matching TRBD1. The germline V gene encodes CDR1 KGHSH and CDR2 LQKENI. The ends lost 6 bases at V and 3 bases at J; junction bases unmatched: 6. The CDR3 has 14 residues. CDR3 protein: CASSATGADTEAFF. The CDR3 nucleotides read TGTGCCAGCTCGGCGACAGGGGCGGACACTGAAGCTTTCTTT. Full variable domain (rest looked up from reference TRBV18 and TRBJ1-1): NAGVMQNPRHLVRRRGQEARLRCSPMKGHSHVYWYRQLPEEGLKFMVYLQKENIIDESGMPKERFSAEFPKEGPSILRIQQVVRGDSAAYFCASSATGADTEAFFGQGTRLTVV.

This clonotype was picked up many times. The rearrangement uses TRBV14 and TRBJ2-1; D gene unclear. This CDR3 is built from 13 residues. The V and J ends lost 4 bases and 0 bases respectively, with 4 bases between them. Per the germline V gene, CDR1 is SGHDN and CDR2 is FVKESK. CDR3 nucleotides: TGTGCCAGCAGCCCCCCCTCCTACAATGAGCAGTTCTTC. This encodes CASSPPSYNEQFF.

Comments on this clonotype: A much larger clone is a single base away; this may be a read error. The chain recombines TRBV9 with TRBJ2-3; TRBD2 matches at 9 bases. CDR1 is SGDLS, CDR2 YYNGEE, per germline. The CDR3 spans 15 residues. CDR3 sequence reads: CAGSVAGEHTDTQYF. The CDR3 region has the DNA TGTGCCGGCAGCGTAGCGGGGGAGCACACAGATACGCAGTATTTT.

This clonotype was detected ten times or more. The rearrangement joins TRBV20-1 to TRBJ1-4, with 9 bases fitting TRBD1. The trim removed 6 bases at V and 0 bases at J, leaving 5 bases unmatched. The CDR3 length is 15 residues. The germline V gene has CDR1 DFQATT and CDR2 SNEGSKA (reference sequence). The CDR3 here is CSASGQGATNEKLFF. The CDR3, as DNA: TGCAGTGCCTCGGGACAGGGCGCAACTAATGAAAAACTGTTTTTT.

This clonotype has a handful of counts. J is TRBJ2-3 and V is TRBV5-1; TRBD2 matches 9 bases. Germline CDR1 SGHRS, CDR2 YFSETQ. This CDR3 has 14 amino acids. With 4 bases clipped from V and 5 bases from J, the junction kept 5 bases outside the gene matches. The CDR3 sequence is CASSDSGSGDTQYF. Written as DNA, the CDR3 is TGCGCCAGCAGCGATAGCGGGAGTGGAGATACGCAGTATTTT. Supplemented by reference TRBV5-1 and TRBJ2-3, the full variable domain reads KAGVTQTPRYLIKTRGQQVTLSCSPISGHRSVSWYQQTPGQGLQFLFEYFSETQRNKGNFPGRFSGRQFSNSRSEMNVSTLELGDSALYLCASSDSGSGDTQYFGPGTRLTVL.

The chain employs TRBV7-9 and TRBJ1-1; D is possibly TRBD1 (6 bases). Trimming removed 5 bases at V and 4 bases at J, with 11 bases between. Germline assignment: CDR1 SEHNR and CDR2 FQNEAQ (reference sequence). The length of the CDR3 is 13 residues. In DNA, the CDR3 is TGTGCCAGCAGCATCGGGGGGCTCACTGAAGCTTTCTTT. Translation gives CASSIGGLTEAFF.

This clonotype showed up just a few times. V gene TRBV29-1 combines with J gene TRBJ1-1; TRBD1 is a possible D gene (5 bases). CDR1 and CDR2 from the germline V gene are SQVTM and ANQGSEA. The length of the CDR3 is 13 residues. Between the trimmed V and J ends, which lost 5 bases and 4 bases, there was a span of 14 bases. CDR3 DNA: TGCAGCGTTTCCACAGGTAGCGGCACTGAAGCTTTCTTT. Encoded protein: CSVSTGSGTEAFF.

The genes are TRBV7-3 and TRBJ2-1; D is unresolved. CDR3 size: 13 residues. CDR1 is SGHTA, CDR2 FQGTGA, per germline. Trimming removed 3 bases from V and 5 bases from J, with 8 bases in between. The CDR3 sequence: CASSLSQDNEQFF. The CDR3 DNA sequence: TGTGCCAGCAGCTTGTCACAAGACAATGAGCAGTTCTTC.

The V and J genes are TRBV20-1 and TRBJ1-5, with a tentative D call TRBD1 (6 bases). Germline assignment: CDR1 DFQATT and CDR2 SNEGSKA (reference sequence). V was clipped by 6 bases and J by 3 bases, with 12 bases between them. CDR3 length: 13 residues. The CDR3 DNA is TGCAGTGCCCACACAGGGTTCAATCAGCCCCAGCATTTT. Amino acids: CSAHTGFNQPQHF.

This chain links TRBV12-3 or TRBV12-4 with TRBJ1-4, with D perhaps TRBD1 (5 bases). The length of the CDR3 is 15 residues. V was trimmed by 1 base and J by 7 bases, leaving 13 bases between them. In DNA form, the CDR3 reads TGTGCCAGCAGTTTAGGGGATGGGGGTGTTGAAAAACTGTTTTTT. It codes for CASSLGDGGVEKLFF.

The J gene is TRBJ2-1, the V gene TRBV28, with D unresolved. With 8 bases removed from V and 8 bases from J, the gap between germline ends came to 10 bases. Germline-derived CDR1 and CDR2 are MDHEN and SYDVKM. CDR3 length equals 11 residues. In DNA form, the CDR3 reads TGTGCCAGCCGACTTAGGGATGAGCAGTTCTTC. It specifies CASRLRDEQFF.

V and J are TRBV28 and TRBJ2-3; D unclear. The germline V and J ends were trimmed by 4 bases and 0 bases, with 8 bases remaining between them. The germline CDR1 and CDR2 sequences are MDHEN and SYDVKM. CDR3 length: 14 residues. CDR3 nucleotides: TGTGCCAGCAGTTCTTTAGGAAGCACAGATACGCAGTATTTT. Translated, it gives CASSSLGSTDTQYF.

The chain is built from TRBV12-3 or TRBV12-4 and TRBJ2-1, with 10 positions matching TRBD2. The CDR3 contains 17 residues. The junction had 5 bases not matched to a gene; V was cut back by 1 base and J by 2 bases. This CDR3 is CASSLVLAGDTYNEQFF. In DNA, the CDR3 is TGTGCCAGCAGTTTAGTCCTAGCGGGGGACACCTACAATGAGCAGTTCTTC.

The chain's CDR3 is CSARQRNTEAFF. For the CDR3, the DNA is TGCAGTGCTAGACAGCGGAACACTGAAGCTTTCTTT. The rearrangement joins TRBV20-1 to TRBJ1-1; no clear D. The CDR3 has 12 residues. The germline V gene has CDR1 DFQATT and CDR2 SNEGSKA (reference sequence). V dropped 2 bases and J dropped 1 base, with 5 bases sitting between them.

V usage is TRBV9 and J usage is TRBJ2-6, with D unresolved. This CDR3 region has 15 residues. V shed 4 bases and J shed 3 bases, with 11 bases lying between them. Germline CDR1 and CDR2: SGDLS and YYNGEE. The CDR3 DNA sequence: TGTGCCAGCAGCCTCCCTGGGCGTGGGGCCAACGTCCTGACTTTC. This sequence encodes CASSLPGRGANVLTF.

The rearrangement joins TRBV5-8 to TRBJ1-1; the D is unclear. The germline V gene has CDR1 SGHTS and CDR2 YDEGEE. V dropped 3 bases and J dropped 0 bases, with 12 bases sitting between them. The CDR3 is 15 amino acids. CDR3 region: CASSSPPGLNTEAFF. DNA of the CDR3: TGTGCCAGCAGCTCCCCTCCGGGATTGAACACTGAAGCTTTCTTT.

This clonotype has only a few counts. The chain joins TRBV6-5 to TRBJ2-1; D may be TRBD2 (6 bases). Gene TRBJ2-5 matches the end of the DNA better, so the J call may be wrong. Germline CDR1 is MNHEY and CDR2 is SVGAGI. There are 13 residues in the CDR3. The CDR3 is CASSSSSEQTQYF. CDR3 nucleotides: TGTGCCAGCAGTTCCTCTAGCGAGCAGACCCAGTACTTC.

This clonotype was counted between two and nine times. The chain combines TRBV5-1 with TRBJ2-5; D is possibly TRBD1 or TRBD2 (5 bases each). The germline V gene has CDR1 SGHRS and CDR2 YFSETQ. V was clipped by 3 bases and J by 2 bases, with 14 bases between them. The CDR3 consists of 15 residues. CDR3 sequence reads: CASSWIYGTQETQYF. The CDR3, as DNA: TGCGCCAGCAGCTGGATATACGGGACGCAAGAGACCCAGTACTTC. Filled out from reference TRBV5-1 and TRBJ2-5, the complete variable domain reads KAGVTQTPRYLIKTRGQQVTLSCSPISGHRSVSWYQQTPGQGLQFLFEYFSETQRNKGNFPGRFSGRQFSNSRSEMNVSTLELGDSALYLCASSWIYGTQETQYFGPGTRLLVL.

For this clonotype: One junction end does not reproduce the germline sequence, and a read error may be involved. The gene calls are TRBV5-1 and TRBJ2-1; no firm D call. The CDR3 sequence is 16 residues long. Germline lookup yields CDR1 SGHRS and CDR2 YFSETQ. The CDR3 DNA is TGCGCCAGCAGCTTGGGAAAAGCGAGCTCCTACAATGAGCGGTTCTTC. This encodes CASSLGKASSYNERFF.

The chain has TRBV6-1 and TRBJ2-2; unclear D gene. Trimming cost V 2 bases and J 6 bases, with 10 bases left between them. Germline V gene data show CDR1 as MNHNS and CDR2 as SASEGT. The CDR3 has 14 amino acids. The CDR3 loop reads CASSESYYAGELFF. The DNA of the CDR3 is TGTGCCAGCAGTGAAAGTTACTACGCCGGGGAGCTGTTTTTT.